This section outlines one T cell receptor beta chain sequence together with its context. The sample is drawn from a study of control samples from healthy donors and cancer patients. The germline V gene encodes CDR1 LGHDT and CDR2 YNNKEL (reference sequence). The junction had 3 bases not matched to a gene; V was cut back by 3 bases and J by 9 bases. This CDR3 has 13 amino acids. Sequencing was performed with immunoSEQ multiplex PCR; in TCRdb, only in-frame clones are kept and a portion is missing. The sample has 170,000 or so clones, approximately 92% seen once. The sequence was collected from a man aged 18-30 years in good health. Material: blood. V is TRBV3-1 (or the pseudogene TRBV3-2) and J is TRBJ2-3, with 10 nucleotides matching TRBD1. This CDR3 is CASSQGTGVTQYF. The CDR3 bases are TGTGCCAGCAGCCAGGGGACAGGGGTCACGCAGTATTTT.